This T cell receptor (beta chain) was sequenced during a study of identical twins' blood T cells. Original processing methods: Per-library CDR3 reads ranged about 2.2 to 4 million; clonotypes, ~95,000 to ~500,000. TCRdb re-called the 5' RACE reads through MiXCR, storing one row per CDR3 protein. TCRdb, not the authors, supplied the V and J calls. The table lists hundreds of thousands of distinct CDR3 sequences, about 28% of them singletons, with approximately 6.6% in the top ten. Per the germline V gene, CDR1 is KGHSH and CDR2 is LQKENI. Trimming removed 1 base from V and 7 bases from J, with 10 bases in between. This CDR3 comprises 13 residues.

This receptor was identified in a woman aged 18-49 years in good health. Sequencing was done on a sample of PBMCs. This sequence joins TRBV18 and TRBJ1-1, with TRBD1 as a possible D gene (5 bases). The CDR3 nucleotides are TGTGCCAGCTCACCACGACAGACGGATGAAGCTTTCTTT. The encoded protein is CASSPRQTDEAFF.